This TCR beta chain was sequenced during a study of regulatory T cells in long-lasting Graves disease (dated by TCRdb to about 2021). About the full investigation: Persistent Graves' disease was defined as antithyroid drug treatment for over 5 years with persistently positive TSH receptor autoantibodies. Peripheral blood TCR sequencing and RNA sequencing compared persistent Graves' disease patients with newly diagnosed Graves' disease patients. A total of about 33 samples underwent TCR sequencing, from around 13 patients with persistent Graves' disease and some 20 patients with newly diagnosed Graves' disease. The study was registered as a clinical trial and conducted in China. On average, persistent Graves' disease patients in the clinical cohort had been on antithyroid drugs for approximately ten years. The investigation overall reported the following: Sequencing and analysis were restricted to the TCR beta chain. Persistent disease showed preferential use of TRBV28, TRBJ1-2 and TRBJ2-5, whereas newly diagnosed disease favored TRBV20-1 and TRBJ2-1. Peripheral blood alone was examined, since thyroid tissue, which constituted the primary lesion, could not be accessed. Compared with newly diagnosed patients, patients with persistent Graves' disease had lower TCR Shannon entropy and fewer highly expanded clones, which suggests clonal expansion. Patients with persistent disease shared more public clonotypes (about 2,500) than newly diagnosed patients did (approximately 990). The small sample size was acknowledged by the authors as a limitation that may reduce accuracy.

The library relied on multiplex PCR. Instrument on record: Illumina HiSeq 4000. To build TCR beta libraries, CDR3 regions were amplified by Arm-PCR using iRepertoire HTBI primers. Gel purification was performed on PCR products prior to sequencing. Regarding the original processing steps: Gene usage analysis of CDR3 amino acid clonotypes relied on the approximately 62 TRBV and about 13 TRBJ segments identified across samples. COPE and FqMerger were used to merge the filtered high-quality paired reads into contigs. BLAST was used to align contigs to IMGT TRBV, TRBD and TRBJ reference genes, and CDR3 was defined according to IMGT. Clonotypes above 0.1% frequency were classified as highly expanded clones. Repertoire diversity was measured by Shannon entropy, and V-J evenness by the Gini coefficient. Public clonotypes were defined as clonotypes shared by more than one individual. The raw public reads went through TCRdb reprocessing: fastp at Q25, MiXCR clone calling, in-frame beta chains kept. Each CDR3 protein appears once, grouped with its most common genes and DNA. What appears here as the V and J calls and clone size reflects TCRdb's work, not the paper's. The sample table contains roughly 500,000 distinct CDR3 sequences; only one count was recorded for roughly 21% of them. 6.5% to 9% of the sample is held by the ten biggest clonotypes.

Including the terminal cysteine and phenylalanine, the CDR3 comprises 16 residues. Of all the DNA, just the CDR3 is kept, 48 bases in frame from base 1. The germline V gene yields MDHEN for CDR1 and SYDVKM for CDR2. V trim: 7 bases; J trim: 1 base; unmatched bases: 11. In this sample, this clonotype turned up many times. What this receptor recognizes is not known. It has no much larger one-base neighbor in the sample; base qualities were not kept. The time point label here, explained by the study, means: persistent/refractory GD, antithyroid drugs over 5 years with positive TRAb. For both TCR sequencing and RNA sequencing, RNA was extracted from PBMCs in TRIzol. The diagnosis of Graves' disease followed American Thyroid Association guidelines. Patients for the study were recruited at an endocrinology department in Xi'an, China. From each patient, approximately 9 milliliters of peripheral blood was collected into an EDTA anticoagulant tube. PBMCs were isolated by Ficoll Paque Plus density gradient separation without further T cell sorting. An Agilent 2100 Bioanalyzer and agarose gel were used to assess RNA quality, and a NanoDrop 2000 was used to measure RNA concentration.

Source: peripheral blood mononuclear cells (PBMCs), taken when the disease was refractory, from a patient treated with antithyroid drugs. The chain was built from TRBV28 and TRBJ2-7, and 9 bases in between align with TRBD2. The clonotype was recovered from a female donor with Graves disease. Here the CDR3 is given as CASTDPYSGGSYEQYF. Read as DNA, the sequence is TGTGCCAGCACCGACCCCTATAGCGGGGGATCCTACGAGCAGTACTTC.